This section outlines one TCR beta chain sequence together with its context. Its antigen remains unknown. A multiplex PCR was run with 60 Vbeta primers and 13 Jbeta primers. Clones were sequenced by immunoSEQ multiplex PCR, and TCRdb holds only the in-frame ones, with some missing. This sample carries roughly 160,000 clones, 75% to 80% of them seen once, and the ten largest clones take over 11%. Healthy individuals who donated bone marrow served as the donors. The sample is drawn from a study of cytomegalovirus exposure and HLA in healthy donors. As for the study in general: Out of roughly 200 million T cells, an earlier analysis found around 110 million unique TCR beta sequences in total. Whole-study findings and limits: HLA alleles were associated with 16,951 TCR beta sequences in a later analysis at 0.05 false discovery rate.

The CDR3 consists of 12 residues. CDR1 and CDR2 (germline): SGHVS, FNYEAQ. Trimming left V 8 bases short and J 8 bases short, with 15 bases between. The source material was PBMCs. The rearrangement joins TRBV7-6 to TRBJ1-1; perhaps TRBD1 as D (6 bases). The TCR originated in a man in his fifties in good health and CMV-seropositive. For the CDR3, the DNA is TGTGCCAGCGGCAGGGGCAGGGGAGAAGCTTTCTTT. Translated, it gives CASGRGRGEAFF.